These 14 T cell receptor beta chains were all obtained from the same sample, sequenced in a study of blood T cell repertoires in COVID-19. Clones were sequenced by immunoSEQ multiplex PCR, and TCRdb holds only the in-frame ones, with some missing. Here the sample spans some 150,000 clones, around 80% being singletons. Sequencing was done on a sample of peripheral blood. These receptors were taken from a woman in her seventies with COVID-19, enrolled during active disease.

The V and J genes are TRBV11-3 and TRBJ1-5, with 8 positions matching TRBD1. The J segment lost 0 bases and the V segment lost 0 bases, leaving 10 bases of the junction unmatched. This CDR3 region has 19 residues. Germline V gene data show CDR1 as SGHNT and CDR2 as YENEEA. CDR3 sequence (DNA): TGTGCCAGCAGCTTAGATCAGGACAGGGATCCTTATAGCAATCAGCCCCAGCATTTT. Its protein is CASSLDQDRDPYSNQPQHF.

This clone was detected a few times. This chain connects TRBV24-1 to TRBJ1-4; D not resolved. The CDR3 runs 13 residues. Deletions cut 4 bases from V and 8 bases from J, with 10 bases between. Germline-derived CDR1 and CDR2 are KGHDR and SFDVKD. The DNA for the CDR3 is TGTGCCACCAGTGACACGGGGTTGGAAAAACTGTTTTTT. Its protein product is CATSDTGLEKLFF.

V and J are TRBV3-1 (or the pseudogene TRBV3-2) and TRBJ2-5; 9 bases are a match to TRBD1. Unmatched junction bases numbered 8, after V lost 4 bases and J lost 5 bases. Germline V gene data show CDR1 as LGHDT and CDR2 as YNNKEL (reference sequence). The CDR3 consists of 15 residues. CDR3 protein: CASSPRTGERETQYF. The CDR3 nucleotides are TGTGCCAGCAGCCCTCGGACAGGGGAGCGGGAGACCCAGTACTTC.

The chain carries TRBV29-1 and TRBJ2-1; 15 bases fit TRBD2. The CDR3 consists of 14 residues. V was pared by 7 bases and J by 4 bases, with 2 bases of the junction left unmatched. CDR1 is SQVTM and CDR2 is ANQGSEA in the germline V gene. DNA of the CDR3: TGCAGCGCCGGGACTAGCGGGAGGTACAATGAGCAGTTCTTC. Translating it yields CSAGTSGRYNEQFF.

The gene calls are TRBV10-3 and TRBJ1-5; D is undetermined. Trimming pared 0 bases from V and 5 bases from J, leaving 8 bases between. CDR1 and CDR2 from the germline V gene are ENHRY and SYGVKD. The CDR3 extends over 14 amino acids. The CDR3 DNA sequence: TGTGCCATCAGTGAGTCGAGGGATGATCAGCCCCAGCATTTT. It specifies CAISESRDDQPQHF.

The chain joins TRBV6-5 to TRBJ2-2, with D hard to call. Germline V gives CDR1 MNHEY, CDR2 SVGAGI. The CDR3 runs to 16 residues. Trimming cost V 4 bases and J 0 bases, with 12 bases left between them. CDR3 region: CASSFRIAANTGELFF. The CDR3, as DNA: TGTGCCAGCAGTTTCCGTATAGCCGCGAACACCGGGGAGCTGTTTTTT.

The chain has TRBV3-1 (or the pseudogene TRBV3-2) and TRBJ2-3, with 8 bases aligning to TRBD2. Germline V lookup: CDR1 LGHDT, CDR2 YNNKEL (reference sequence). This CDR3 is 15 amino acids long. V gave up 2 bases and J gave up 2 bases; unmatched junction bases: 3. The CDR3 is CASSQRGGNTDTQYF. In DNA, the CDR3 is TGTGCCAGCAGCCAACGCGGGGGGAACACAGATACGCAGTATTTT.

The rearrangement links TRBV28 to TRBJ1-2; 8 positions match TRBD1. V trimming: 9 bases; J trimming: 8 bases; junction bases outside the gene matches: 11. Germline CDR1 and CDR2: MDHEN and SYDVKM. The CDR3 loop spans 13 amino acids. The CDR3 is CASGTGGLWGYTF. The CDR3 DNA reads TGTGCCAGTGGGACAGGCGGCCTTTGGGGCTACACCTTC.

The chain carries TRBV11-3 and TRBJ2-1; 7 bases fit TRBD1. The CDR3 sequence is 14 residues long. J was trimmed by 4 bases and V by 5 bases; bases with no gene match: 5. Germline-derived CDR1 and CDR2 are SGHNT and YENEEA. This CDR3 is CASSRTGVYNEQFF. The CDR3 region has the DNA TGTGCCAGCAGCAGGACAGGAGTTTACAATGAGCAGTTCTTC.

The chain carries TRBV7-8 and TRBJ1-1; TRBD1 might be the D (6 bases). The length of the CDR3 is 11 residues. V lost 11 bases, J lost 4 bases, and 11 bases lay in between. Germline V gene data show CDR1 as SGHVS and CDR2 as FQNEAQ. The CDR3 bases are TGTGCCTGCCGGACAGTCACTGAAGCTTTCTTT. It encodes CACRTVTEAFF.

The V and J genes are TRBV27 and TRBJ1-4; 7 bases are shared with TRBD1. Germline lookup yields CDR1 MNHEY and CDR2 SMNVEV (reference sequence). V lost 10 bases, J lost 4 bases, and 6 bases stayed unmatched. This CDR3 is built from 13 residues. The CDR3 region is CATWDSINEKLFF. The CDR3 DNA follows: TGTGCCACCTGGGACAGCATTAATGAAAAACTGTTTTTT.

This clone occurred a few times. The rearrangement links TRBV11-3 to TRBJ2-1; the D is unclear. The CDR3 is 12 residues long. V was cut by 0 bases and J by 9 bases, with 6 bases left in between. The germline CDR1 and CDR2 sequences are SGHNT and YENEEA. The CDR3 nucleotides are TGTGCCAGCAGCTTAGATTCAGTTGAGCAGTTCTTC. Its protein product is CASSLDSVEQFF. Full variable domain (outside the CDR3, taken from reference TRBV11-3 and TRBJ2-1): EAGVVQSPRYKIIEKKQPVAFWCNPISGHNTLYWYLQNLGQGPELLIRYENEEAVDDSQLPKDRFSAERLKGVDSTLKIQPAELGDSAVYLCASSLDSVEQFFGPGTRLTVL.

This clone has just a few counts. This sequence joins TRBV7-9 and TRBJ1-1; 10 nucleotides align to TRBD1. The CDR3 is 15 amino acids. J gave up 10 bases and V 4 bases, and 12 bases lay outside the gene matches. Germline lookup yields CDR1 SEHNR and CDR2 FQNEAQ (reference sequence). CDR3 coding DNA: TGTGCCAGCAGCTCGCACCGGGACAGGGGCCGGCGAGCTTTCTTT. Amino acids: CASSSHRDRGRRAFF.

The genes are TRBV5-1 and TRBJ1-1, with D maybe TRBD1 (5 bases). Germline lookup yields CDR1 SGHRS and CDR2 YFSETQ. Deletions cut 5 bases from V and 1 base from J, with 12 bases between. This CDR3 is built from 14 residues. For the CDR3, the DNA is TGCGCCAGCAGGGGCAGGGTCGCGAACACTGAAGCTTTCTTT. Translated, it gives CASRGRVANTEAFF.